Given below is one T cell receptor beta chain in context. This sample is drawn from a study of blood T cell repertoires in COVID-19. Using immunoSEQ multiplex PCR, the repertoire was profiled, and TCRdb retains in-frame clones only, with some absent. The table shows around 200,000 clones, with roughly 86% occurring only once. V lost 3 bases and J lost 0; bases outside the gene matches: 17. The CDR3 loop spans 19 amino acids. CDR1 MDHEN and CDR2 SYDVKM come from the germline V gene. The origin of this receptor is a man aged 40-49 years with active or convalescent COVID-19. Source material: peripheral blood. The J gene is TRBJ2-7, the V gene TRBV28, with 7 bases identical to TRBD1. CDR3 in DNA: TGTGCCAGCAGTTTGTTTGTTTTAACACAGGGGCCGAACTCCTACGAGCAGTACTTC. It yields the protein CASSLFVLTQGPNSYEQYF. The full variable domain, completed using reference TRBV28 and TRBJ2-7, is DVKVTQSSRYLVKRTGEKVFLECVQDMDHENMFWYRQDPGLGLRLIYFSYDVKMKEKGDIPEGYSVSREKKERFSLILESASTNQTSMYLCASSLFVLTQGPNSYEQYFGPGTRLTVT.